The following is a T cell receptor (beta chain) sequence with its context. The data originate from a study of control samples from healthy donors and cancer patients. Assay: immunoSEQ multiplex PCR; the TCRdb copy retains only in-frame clones and omits some. The data contain under 200,000 clones, 85% to 95% of them seen just once; the ten biggest clones take up about 8.5%. The CDR3 has 14 residues. Germline CDR1 and CDR2: MRHNA and SNTAGT. V lost 7 bases and J 0 bases, leaving 9 bases between the germline ends. The chain has TRBV6-4 and TRBJ2-2; D gene ambiguous. Sequenced sample: blood. This sequence originates from a woman aged 40 to 50 in good health. This chain's CDR3 is CASMPYANTGELFF. CDR3 sequence (DNA): TGTGCCAGCATGCCCTACGCGAACACCGGGGAGCTGTTTTTT.